This TCR beta chain was captured in a study of cytomegalovirus exposure and HLA in healthy donors. Study-wide context: A previous analysis identified approximately 110 million unique TCR beta sequences derived from around 200 million T cells. There were more than 350 genotyped donors. Of these, roughly 86% fell in the genetic ancestry cluster associated with self-reported Caucasian donors. General study results and limits: Researchers reported in a later analysis that common viral pathogens appeared linked to several top clusters. In a later analysis, V- and J-gene trimming of beta chains associated with a DCLRE1C missense variant, replicated independently.

Germline CDR1 is MDHEN and CDR2 is SYDVKM. Losses at the gene ends were 2 bases for V and 5 bases for J; bases not matched to a gene: 13. The CDR3 has 17 amino acids. In the case of this clone: The antigen is undetermined.

The PCR contained 60 Vbeta and 13 Jbeta primers. The protocol was immunoSEQ multiplex PCR, while the TCRdb copy is restricted to in-frame clones and leaves out a portion. The sample carries approximately 170,000 clones, roughly four fifths recorded once. This sequence was found in a woman in her twenties or thirties in good health and CMV-seropositive. V usage is TRBV28 and J usage is TRBJ1-2, with 8 bases that match TRBD1. The sequencing input was PBMCs. This CDR3 reads CASSLVPGQGAIYGYTF. As DNA, the CDR3 is TGTGCCAGCAGTTTAGTACCCGGGCAGGGGGCCATATATGGCTACACCTTC.